Given below is one T cell receptor (beta chain) in context. This specimen comes from a study of blood T cell repertoires in COVID-19. Whole-study context: Both acute and convalescent COVID-19 samples were obtained from the United States, Italy and Spain. The analysed material was cDNA or gDNA that came from T cells, B-cell-depleted T cells, or PBMCs.

The CDR3 totals 11 residues. V was shortened by 8 bases and J by 3 bases, with 5 bases between the two germline ends. CDR1 SGHTA and CDR2 FQGNSA come from the germline V gene. Study processing details: Reference gene primers were amplified, and this amplification served to estimate nucleated cell counts. Repertoires were generated with immunoSEQ multiplex PCR, while TCRdb's copy carries only in-frame clones and drops some. V, J and clone size derive from that table, while D and trimming were established from the DNA sequence. The data contain fewer than 250,000 clones, 80% to 90% of them singletons. The rearrangement joins TRBV7-2 to TRBJ1-5; D gene unclear. This receptor was taken from a man aged 40-49 years with acute or convalescent COVID-19. Sequencing was done on a sample of peripheral blood. CDR3 loop: CASGHNQPQHF. CDR3 DNA: TGTGCCAGCGGCCACAATCAGCCCCAGCATTTT.